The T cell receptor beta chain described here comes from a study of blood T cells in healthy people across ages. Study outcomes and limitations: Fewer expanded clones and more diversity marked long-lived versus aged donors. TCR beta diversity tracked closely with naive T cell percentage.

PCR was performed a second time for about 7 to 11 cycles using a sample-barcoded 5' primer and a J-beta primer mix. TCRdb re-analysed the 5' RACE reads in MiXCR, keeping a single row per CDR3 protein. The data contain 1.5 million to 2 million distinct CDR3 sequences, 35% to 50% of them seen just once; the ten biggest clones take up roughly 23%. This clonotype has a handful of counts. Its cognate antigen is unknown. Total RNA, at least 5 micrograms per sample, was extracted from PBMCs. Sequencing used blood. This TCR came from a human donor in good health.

In nucleotides, the CDR3 is TGTGCCAGCAGCGATGACAGGACTAATGAAAAACTGTTTTTT. Protein product: CASSDDRTNEKLFF. The rearrangement joins TRBV7-6 to TRBJ1-4; tentative D call: TRBD1 (6 bases). Between the trimmed V and J ends, which lost 5 bases and 2 bases, there was a span of 9 bases. The CDR3 covers 14 residues. CDR1 SGHVS and CDR2 FNYEAQ come from the germline V gene.